This TCR beta chain is from a study of beta chain features in type 1 diabetes. Study observations and caveats: Among all four CD4+ subsets, Type 1 diabetes patients had TCRB CDR3s that were moderately but significantly shorter.

TCRB transcripts that were expressed got sequenced, as all of the isolated RNA had been reverse transcribed. Profiled with immunoSEQ multiplex PCR; TCRdb holds only in-frame clones, not every one. The table has some 140,000 clones, 7% to 10% seen once; the top ten hold 0.6% to 0.85%. In its sample, this clone was seen a few times. Its antigen is undetermined. The sample has other DNA sequences that encode this CDR3 too. V gave up 0 bases and J gave up 0 bases; unmatched junction bases: 1. The CDR3 extends over 15 amino acids. Germline V gives CDR1 MNHEY, CDR2 SMNVEV (reference sequence). The authors obtained over 98% purity in all sorted populations.

V usage is TRBV27 and J usage is TRBJ1-1; 7 bases align to TRBD1. The sequence was collected from a man between 18 and 29 years old in good health. The source material was central memory CD4+ T cells from blood. The CDR3 spells CASSLSGQLNTEAFF. For the CDR3, the DNA is TGTGCCAGCAGTTTATCGGGACAGTTGAACACTGAAGCTTTCTTT.